A selection of T cell receptor beta chains follows, all from one sample in a study of blood T cell repertoires in COVID-19. Assay: immunoSEQ multiplex PCR; the TCRdb copy retains only in-frame clones and omits some. The sample holds about 370,000 clones; approximately 88% are singletons and the top ten take approximately 3%. The specimen sequenced was peripheral blood. Receptors were obtained from a woman in her twenties or thirties with COVID-19, enrolled during active disease. Both conserved end residues are part of each CDR3.

v_gene	j_gene	CDR3aa
TRBV4-2	TRBJ2-7	CASSQGGRTGYEQYF
TRBV19	TRBJ1-3	CASTGVNTIYF
TRBV19	TRBJ2-4	CASSITGRQSIIQYF
TRBV11-3	TRBJ2-4	CASSLPGRGKNIQYF
TRBV7-2	TRBJ2-5	CASSLNSGGAETQYF
TRBV5-1	TRBJ2-7	CASSHTAGGRSYEQYF
TRBV5-5	TRBJ2-1	CASSLEGYGASEQFF
TRBV10-1	TRBJ2-1	CASSESRGGPGEQFF
TRBV7-9	TRBJ2-1	CASSEGQGFGNEQFF
TRBV10-1	TRBJ1-1	CAPKGWGRDTEAFF
TRBV6-5	TRBJ1-2	CASSYSRANYGYTF
TRBV25-1	TRBJ1-4	CASSEFDRTELFF
TRBV5-4	TRBJ2-1	CASSLDRNSYNEQFF
TRBV7-2	TRBJ1-4	CASSTPGQGNEKLFF
TRBV27	TRBJ2-1	CASTAGQGIGEQFF
TRBV24-1	TRBJ1-2	CATSERGAYGYTF
TRBV7-8	TRBJ2-5	CASSRPWEETQYF
TRBV28	TRBJ2-7	CASSLPGQGRYEQYF
TRBV28	TRBJ2-6	CASSLGRGSGANVLTF
TRBV5-1	TRBJ2-1	CASSLGRGGGNEQFF
TRBV19	TRBJ1-3	CASSAAGGGGNTIYF
TRBV5-4	TRBJ2-5	CASSLWREEGETQYF
TRBV12-5	TRBJ2-5	CASGRASGGRETQYF
TRBV6-2/TRBV6-3	TRBJ2-1	CASSRSGRSGEQFF
TRBV24-1	TRBJ2-1	CATSDLPKTSGGRNEQFF
TRBV4-3	TRBJ1-2	CASSQDRNYGYTF
TRBV19	TRBJ1-3	CASSRLGRGSGNTIYF
TRBV2	TRBJ1-6	CASSETDPHNSPLHF
TRBV19	TRBJ1-5	CASGQLANQPQHF
TRBV9	TRBJ2-2	CASSALQGEYGELFF
TRBV10-3	TRBJ1-5	CAISESRDRGDQPQHF
TRBV12-3/TRBV12-4	TRBJ1-2	CASSPDRIYGYTF
TRBV28	TRBJ1-3	CASTKGPFSGNTIYF
TRBV19	TRBJ2-3	CASSITRTSASTDTQYF
TRBV6-2/TRBV6-3	TRBJ2-7	CASSSRGQDPYEQYF
TRBV10-3	TRBJ2-7	CAISGTGGNEQYF
TRBV18	TRBJ2-1	CASSLLAGGDNEQFF
TRBV2	TRBJ2-2	CASLRNTGELFF
TRBV19	TRBJ1-2	CASSPKGQTYGYTF
TRBV14	TRBJ1-1	CASSQTNTEAFF
TRBV7-9	TRBJ2-3	CASSFRTGGTDTQYF
TRBV2	TRBJ1-4	CASSEVSAEQGGEKLFF
TRBV5-3	TRBJ1-2	CARSLVGSGYTF
TRBV2	TRBJ2-2	CASSERDRADAGELFF
TRBV15	TRBJ2-5	CATSKGLAGGPETQYF
TRBV19	TRBJ1-5	CASSIAQDQPQHF
TRBV12-5	TRBJ1-1	CASGSREDTEAFF
TRBV21-1	TRBJ2-3	CASNLALWDRNTDTQYF
TRBV3-1/TRBV3-2	TRBJ2-4	CASSQVHRDWNIQYF
TRBV3-1/TRBV3-2	TRBJ2-7	CASRLKRDEQYF